One and the same sample provided the 28 T cell receptor beta chains below, sequenced in a study of T cell changes during pregnancy in multiple sclerosis. Libraries were prepared by immunoSEQ multiplex PCR; TCRdb keeps only in-frame clonotypes and omits some of them. The sample has 90,000 to 130,000 clones, roughly 92% seen once. Sample: peripheral blood, taken in the third trimester of pregnancy. The receptors come from a female donor with multiple sclerosis, enrolled in a pregnancy study.

The CDR3 nucleotides read TGTGCCAGCAGCTTGTTACCGGGGAAAAGTGGCTACACCTTC. Its translation: CASSLLPGKSGYTF. V is TRBV5-6 and J is TRBJ1-2; unclear D gene. Germline V CDR1 and CDR2: SGHDT, YYEEEE. The CDR3 consists of 14 residues. V lost 1 base and J 7 bases, leaving 14 bases between the germline ends.

The sample holds one count of this clone. The chain combines TRBV7-2 with TRBJ2-1; 8 bases map to TRBD1. The trim removed 5 bases at V and 8 bases at J, leaving 11 bases unmatched. This CDR3 is 15 amino acids long. CDR1 SGHTA and CDR2 FQGNSA come from the germline V gene. The CDR3 is CASSAADRVLDEQFF. The CDR3 nucleotides are TGTGCCAGCAGCGCGGCGGACAGGGTGTTGGATGAGCAGTTCTTC.

This chain links TRBV6-5 with TRBJ2-5; TRBD1 aligns across 7 bases. The V gene's germline CDR1 is MNHEY and CDR2 SVGAGI. The CDR3 runs 15 residues. The J segment lost 2 bases and the V segment lost 6 bases, leaving 9 bases of the junction unmatched. The CDR3 nucleotides are TGTGCCAGCAGGGGCGCGAGGGACAGACAAGAGACCCAGTACTTC. This sequence encodes CASRGARDRQETQYF.

This clone was seen just once. This sequence joins TRBV13 and TRBJ2-3, with D possibly TRBD1 on 6 matching bases. Germline values: CDR1 PRHDT, CDR2 FYEKMQ (reference sequence). The CDR3 loop spans 15 amino acids. Trimming left V 5 bases short and J 2 bases short, with 14 bases between. The CDR3 region has the DNA TGTGCCAGCAGCCTAAAGACAGGATACACAGATACGCAGTATTTT. It yields the protein CASSLKTGYTDTQYF.

The rearrangement joins TRBV11-3 to TRBJ1-2; D unresolved. Germline values: CDR1 SGHNT, CDR2 YENEEA. CDR3 size: 12 residues. Between the trimmed V and J ends, which lost 11 bases and 4 bases, there was a span of 14 bases. CDR3: CAAFERGYGYTF. CDR3 nucleotides: TGTGCCGCCTTTGAGCGGGGCTATGGCTACACCTTC.

The rearrangement joins TRBV30 to TRBJ1-2; D is undetermined. Germline V CDR1 and CDR2: GTSNPN, SVGIG (reference sequence). V lost 0 bases and J 2 bases, leaving 7 bases between the germline ends. This CDR3 is 13 amino acids long. The CDR3 DNA sequence: TGTGCCTGGAGTGTAAACACAAACTATGGCTACACCTTC. Protein product: CAWSVNTNYGYTF.

In this sample, this clone turned up once. CDR3 loop: CASSFVDRVAEAFF. The DNA for the CDR3 is TGTGCCAGCAGTTTTGTGGACAGGGTCGCTGAAGCTTTCTTT. V and J are TRBV28 and TRBJ1-1, with 8 bases lining up with TRBD1. With V trimmed by 3 bases and J by 6 bases, 6 bases remained unmatched. This CDR3 has 14 residues. The germline gives CDR1 MDHEN, CDR2 SYDVKM.

The chain combines TRBV7-6 with TRBJ2-7; the match to TRBD1 covers 10 bases. CDR3 length equals 14 residues. The V and J ends lost 5 bases and 5 bases, in that order; junction bases with no gene match: 6. CDR1 and CDR2 (germline): SGHVS, FNYEAQ. The CDR3 is CASSPGTGDHEQYF. CDR3 sequence (DNA): TGTGCCAGCAGCCCCGGGACAGGGGACCACGAGCAGTACTTC.

The gene calls are TRBV5-1 and TRBJ2-6; D remains unclear. The CDR3 runs to 17 residues. The germline V gene encodes CDR1 SGHRS and CDR2 YFSETQ. V lost 3 bases, J lost 0 bases, and 13 bases lay in between. The CDR3 region has the DNA TGCGCCAGCAGCTATACAGCCGTATCCTCTGGGGCCAACGTCCTGACTTTC. Amino acid sequence: CASSYTAVSSGANVLTF.

V gene TRBV15 combines with J gene TRBJ2-1; TRBD2 matches 11 bases. Germline loops: CDR1 LNHNV, CDR2 YYDKDF (reference sequence). The ends lost 5 bases at V and 8 bases at J; junction bases unmatched: 8. CDR3 size: 15 residues. For the CDR3, the DNA is TGTGCCACCAGCGCCTCCGGGACTAGCGGAGATGAGCAGTTCTTC. Translation gives CATSASGTSGDEQFF.

This clone is a singleton in its sample. The rearrangement links TRBV7-2 to TRBJ1-2, with unresolved D. The CDR3 runs 16 residues. Germline CDR1 and CDR2: SGHTA and FQGNSA. V shed 4 bases and J shed 4 bases, with 19 bases lying between them. The CDR3 DNA reads as TGTGCCAGCAGCTCGTCGAATTTCGGCACAGCCTATGGCTACACCTTC. It is translated as CASSSSNFGTAYGYTF.

The rearrangement joins TRBV10-3 to TRBJ2-5, with D possibly being TRBD1 (6 bases). Trimming took 4 bases from V and 5 from J, leaving 14 bases between them. CDR3 length: 14 amino acids. Germline assignment: CDR1 ENHRY and CDR2 SYGVKD. DNA of the CDR3: TGTGCCATCAGTGGTAGGGCAGGGGTGGAGACCCAGTACTTC. Its protein is CAISGRAGVETQYF.

For the CDR3, the DNA is TGTGCCAGCAGTGCCATGGACGTGAGGGGGTTGGATGAGCAGTTCTTC. Translating it yields CASSAMDVRGLDEQFF. This chain joins TRBV27 and TRBJ2-1, with TRBD1 as a possible D gene (6 bases). The CDR3 length is 16 residues. With 5 bases removed from V and 8 bases from J, the gap between germline ends came to 22 bases. CDR1 and CDR2 from the germline V gene are MNHEY and SMNVEV (reference sequence).

The rearrangement joins TRBV2 to TRBJ2-4; TRBD1 might be the D (6 bases). Trimming took 1 base from V and 3 from J, leaving 10 bases between them. Germline assignment: CDR1 SNHLY and CDR2 FYNNEI. This CDR3 is 15 amino acids long. Written as DNA, the CDR3 is TGTGCCAGCAGTGAAGAGGACAGCGGCAAAAACATTCAGTACTTC. This gives the protein CASSEEDSGKNIQYF.

This chain connects TRBV9 to TRBJ1-1, with D unresolved. Germline-derived CDR1 and CDR2 are SGDLS and YYNGEE. The V and J ends lost 4 bases and 5 bases respectively, with 12 bases between them. The CDR3 totals 13 residues. Written as DNA, the CDR3 is TGTGCCAGCAGCCGGGTCCCAAGGACTGAAGCTTTCTTT. Its translation is CASSRVPRTEAFF.

This sequence joins TRBV5-1 and TRBJ2-5, with TRBD2 matching 7 bases. Looked up from germline, CDR1 is SGHRS and CDR2 is YFSETQ. Trimming removed 1 base from V and 2 bases from J; junction bases left unmatched: 5. The CDR3 contains 15 residues. For the CDR3, the DNA is TGCGCCAGCAGCTTGTCTAGCGGTTGGCAAGAGACCCAGTACTTC. This encodes CASSLSSGWQETQYF. The full variable domain, with the rest looked up from reference TRBV5-1 and TRBJ2-5, is KAGVTQTPRYLIKTRGQQVTLSCSPISGHRSVSWYQQTPGQGLQFLFEYFSETQRNKGNFPGRFSGRQFSNSRSEMNVSTLELGDSALYLCASSLSSGWQETQYFGPGTRLLVL.

The gene calls are TRBV2 and TRBJ2-2; 10 bases agree with TRBD1. The germline V gene encodes CDR1 SNHLY and CDR2 FYNNEI. V was clipped by 5 bases and J by 5 bases; unmatched bases: 5. This CDR3 is built from 15 residues. The CDR3 nucleotides are TGTGCCAGCAGTCCGACAGGGGGCTTAACCGGGGAGCTGTTTTTT. It yields the protein CASSPTGGLTGELFF.

This rearrangement joins TRBV25-1 to TRBJ1-4; D gene unclear. Germline V gene data show CDR1 as MGHDK and CDR2 as SYGVNS. This CDR3 comprises 13 residues. Trimming removed 1 base from V and 3 bases from J, with 3 bases in between. The CDR3 here is CASSESANEKLFF. The DNA for the CDR3 is TGTGCCAGCAGTGAATCCGCTAATGAAAAACTGTTTTTT.

This chain connects TRBV28 to TRBJ2-5, with 12 bases aligning to TRBD1. The CDR3 loop spans 16 amino acids. V trimming: 4 bases; J trimming: 4 bases; junction bases outside the gene matches: 7. The germline V gene has CDR1 MDHEN and CDR2 SYDVKM. The CDR3 protein is CASSYGTGGTSETQYF. In DNA, the CDR3 is TGTGCCAGCAGTTATGGGACAGGGGGCACCTCAGAGACCCAGTACTTC.

The chain has TRBV5-3 and TRBJ1-6; D not certain. TRBV5-3 is designated an ORF whose function remains uncertain. V was shortened by 5 bases and J by 5 bases, with 20 bases between the two germline ends. CDR3 length: 17 amino acids. As DNA, the CDR3 is TGTGCCAGAAGTCGACAACGGGAGGGTCACGATAATTCACCCCTCCACTTT. Translated: CARSRQREGHDNSPLHF.

This sequence joins TRBV28 and TRBJ2-7; D gene uncertain. CDR3 length: 12 residues. CDR1 is MDHEN and CDR2 is SYDVKM in the germline V gene. V lost 4 bases and J lost 1, with 5 bases in between. CDR3 amino acids: CASSSGSYEQYF. The CDR3 region has the DNA TGTGCCAGCAGTTCGGGTTCCTACGAGCAGTACTTC.

The rearrangement links TRBV27 to TRBJ1-2; 9 bases are shared with TRBD1. Germline CDR1 and CDR2: MNHEY and SMNVEV (reference sequence). V lost 5 bases to trimming and J lost 4 bases; unmatched junction nucleotides: 8. The CDR3 is made up of 15 amino acids. Here the CDR3 DNA reads TGTGCCAGCAGTATTACAGGGGGCGGAAGCTATGGCTACACCTTC. Its translation is CASSITGGGSYGYTF.

The DNA for the CDR3 is TGTGCCAGCAGTTGGCTGGCAGCGAACACCGGGGAGCTGTTTTTT. This sequence encodes CASSWLAANTGELFF. This chain connects TRBV6-5 to TRBJ2-2; D remains ambiguous. V was clipped by 4 bases and J by 0 bases, with 9 bases between them. CDR3 length equals 15 residues. The germline V gene encodes CDR1 MNHEY and CDR2 SVGAGI.

The rearrangement joins TRBV16 to TRBJ2-1, with unresolved D. V dropped 5 bases and J dropped 0 bases, with 14 bases sitting between them. There are 16 residues in the CDR3. The germline gives CDR1 KGHSY, CDR2 FQNENV. CDR3 sequence reads: CASSEIHLSSYNEQFF. The CDR3 region has the DNA TGTGCCAGCAGCGAAATTCACCTGAGCTCCTACAATGAGCAGTTCTTC. Using reference TRBV16 and TRBJ2-1 for the parts outside the CDR3, the full variable domain is GEEVAQTPKHLVRGEGQKAKLYCAPIKGHSYVFWYQQVLKNEFKFLISFQNENVFDETGMPKERFSAKCLPNSPCSLEIQATKLEDSAVYFCASSEIHLSSYNEQFFGPGTRLTVL.

V is TRBV27 and J is TRBJ1-1; D uncertain. The ends were cut back, 0 bases at V and 4 bases at J, with 6 bases in the middle. The length of the CDR3 is 13 residues. In germline, CDR1 is MNHEY, CDR2 SMNVEV (reference sequence). CDR3 coding DNA: TGTGCCAGCAGTTTATCCGTTGTCACTGAAGCTTTCTTT. Translating gives CASSLSVVTEAFF.

The chain uses TRBV2 and TRBJ1-5, with D maybe TRBD1 (5 bases). The CDR3 consists of 17 residues. V was clipped by 4 bases and J by 0 bases, with 16 bases between them. The germline CDR1 and CDR2 sequences are SNHLY and FYNNEI. DNA for the CDR3: TGTGCCAGCAGTGCCCAGGGCGTGAATCCTAGCAATCAGCCCCAGCATTTT. Translating it yields CASSAQGVNPSNQPQHF.

The chain is built from TRBV5-1 and TRBJ1-1, with D uncertain. Per the germline V gene, CDR1 is SGHRS and CDR2 is YFSETQ. This CDR3 has 14 residues. With 8 bases removed from V and 6 bases from J, the gap between germline ends came to 20 bases. In nucleotides, the CDR3 is TGCGCCAGTAACACTCTCCCGGCAGGCCCTGAAGCTTTCTTT. This gives the protein CASNTLPAGPEAFF.

The chain links TRBV7-2 to TRBJ2-3; no reliable D call. CDR1 is SGHTA and CDR2 is FQGNSA in the germline V gene. CDR3 length equals 14 residues. Trimming pared 4 bases from V and 0 bases from J, leaving 8 bases between. The CDR3 sequence is CASSSLSSTDTQYF. In DNA form, the CDR3 reads TGTGCCAGCAGCTCTCTGTCTAGCACAGATACGCAGTATTTT.